One and the same sample provided the 22 T cell receptor beta chains below, sequenced in a study of T cells in Graves' hyperthyroidism and ophthalmopathy. Authors of the study amplified TCR beta CDR3 regions from RNA transcripts. With the HTBI primer set, the TCR CDR3 went through a first round of RT-PCR. From the multiplex PCR reads, TCRdb called clonotypes with MiXCR, one entry per CDR3 protein. The sample comprises around 210,000 distinct CDR3 sequences, about a sixth of which are singletons, and 40% to 65% rests with the top ten. Sequencing was carried out using blood. All receptors come from a woman in her forties or fifties with Graves' hyperthyroidism.

This clonotype has a count of ten or more. The V gene is TRBV12-3 or TRBV12-4, the J gene TRBJ2-7; D gene uncertain. CDR3 length equals 12 residues. Trimming stripped 5 bases from V and 4 bases from J, with 9 bases between. CDR3 nucleotide sequence: TGTGCCAGCAGTCAGATGAGGTACGAGCAGTACTTC. Its translation: CASSQMRYEQYF.

This clonotype was detected ten times or more. DNA of the CDR3: TGTGCCTGGAGTCCAGATCAGAATACGCAGTATTTT. Amino acid sequence: CAWSPDQNTQYF. The V and J genes are TRBV30 and TRBJ2-3, with no clear D. This CDR3 is 12 amino acids long. Germline lookup yields CDR1 GTSNPN and CDR2 SVGIG (reference sequence). V lost 2 bases and J lost 7, with 10 bases in between. Full variable domain (outside the CDR3, taken from reference TRBV30 and TRBJ2-3): SQTIHQWPATLVQPVGSPLSLECTVEGTSNPNLYWYRQAAGRGLQLLFYSVGIGQISSEVPQNLSASRPQDRQFILSSKKLLLSDSGFYLCAWSPDQNTQYFGPGTRLTVL.

The table lists this clonotype with many counts. CDR3 sequence (DNA): TGTGCCAGCAGTGAAGTCTCAGGGCCAGATACGCAGTATTTT. This encodes CASSEVSGPDTQYF. The chain is built from TRBV6-1 and TRBJ2-3, with D perhaps TRBD1 (5 bases). Germline V lookup: CDR1 MNHNS, CDR2 SASEGT. This CDR3 is built from 14 residues. The V gene lost 1 base and the J gene lost 4 bases, with 9 bases spanning the gap.

This clonotype was recorded a few times. The rearrangement joins TRBV5-1 to TRBJ2-1; the D gene is possibly TRBD1 (5 bases). This CDR3 is 14 amino acids long. The germline V gene encodes CDR1 SGHRS and CDR2 YFSETQ. Trimming shortened V by 0 bases and J by 4 bases, and 8 bases separated the two germline ends. The CDR3 here is CASSLGTLYNEQFF. CDR3 coding DNA: TGCGCCAGCAGCTTGGGGACATTGTACAATGAGCAGTTCTTC.

This clonotype has more than one count but fewer than ten. The genes are TRBV13 and TRBJ2-3, with 9 positions matching TRBD2. Germline V gene sequence: CDR1 PRHDT, CDR2 FYEKMQ (reference sequence). This CDR3 region has 14 residues. V gave up 3 bases and J gave up 6 bases; unmatched junction bases: 4. The CDR3 DNA reads TGTGCCAGCAGCTTGATTCTAGCGGGGGATACGCAGTATTTT. Translating it yields CASSLILAGDTQYF.

This clonotype was detected ten times or more. This chain joins TRBV20-1 and TRBJ2-1; 10 bases map to TRBD2. The junction had 19 bases not matched to a gene; V was cut back by 6 bases and J by 8 bases. The germline CDR1 and CDR2 sequences are DFQATT and SNEGSKA (reference sequence). CDR3 length equals 17 residues. CDR3 bases: TGCAGTGCCCCAAAACTAGGTAGCGGGAGGAAAGGCTATGAGCAGTTCTTC. Translation gives CSAPKLGSGRKGYEQFF.

V gene TRBV4-2 combines with J gene TRBJ2-7, with D maybe TRBD1 (6 bases). CDR1 and CDR2 from the germline V gene are LGHNA and YNFKEQ. V was clipped by 1 base and J by 0 bases, with 10 bases between them. CDR3 length equals 15 residues. The CDR3 spells CASSQVDRPSYEQYF. DNA for the CDR3: TGTGCCAGCAGCCAAGTAGACAGGCCCTCCTACGAGCAGTACTTC.

This clonotype was counted ten times or more. This chain links TRBV6-5 with TRBJ2-1; TRBD2 agrees at 10 bases. The CDR3 is 15 amino acids. The V gene's germline CDR1 is MNHEY and CDR2 SVGAGI. V gave up 2 bases and J gave up 6 bases; unmatched junction bases: 4. In DNA, the CDR3 is TGTGCCAGCAGTTACGGGCTAGCGGGAGTCAATGAGCAGTTCTTC. This sequence encodes CASSYGLAGVNEQFF.

This clonotype appeared many times. This chain joins TRBV14 and TRBJ1-2, with D unclear. V was pared by 4 bases and J by 3 bases, with 12 bases between. Looked up from germline, CDR1 is SGHDN and CDR2 is FVKESK. This CDR3 contains 14 residues. The CDR3 loop reads CASSRSSEYYGYTF. In DNA, the CDR3 is TGTGCCAGCAGCCGTTCCTCAGAGTACTATGGCTACACCTTC.

This clonotype appeared many times. The chain couples TRBV20-1 to TRBJ1-1; D might be TRBD1 (5 bases). Germline lookup yields CDR1 DFQATT and CDR2 SNEGSKA (reference sequence). The CDR3 runs to 11 residues. Between the trimmed V and J ends, which lost 5 bases and 4 bases, there was a span of 8 bases. As DNA, the CDR3 is TGCAGTGCTCCAGGGAGCACTGAAGCTTTCTTT. Protein sequence: CSAPGSTEAFF.

This clonotype has more than one count but fewer than ten. This sequence joins TRBV10-3 and TRBJ2-1; TRBD2 might be the D (6 bases). CDR1 is ENHRY, CDR2 SYGVKD, per germline. V dropped 6 bases and J dropped 6 bases, with 12 bases sitting between them. The CDR3 extends over 13 amino acids. The CDR3: CAIRRELVNEQFF. Here the CDR3 DNA reads TGTGCCATCAGACGGGAGTTGGTCAATGAGCAGTTCTTC.

The rearrangement uses TRBV29-1 and TRBJ2-7; 9 nucleotides match TRBD1. V was clipped by 1 base and J by 4 bases; unmatched bases: 2. CDR3 length: 13 residues. In germline, CDR1 is SQVTM, CDR2 ANQGSEA. Written as DNA, the CDR3 is TGCAGCGTTGAAGTGACAGGGGGATACGAGCAGTACTTC. This encodes CSVEVTGGYEQYF.

Only a few counts were recorded for this clonotype. The chain combines TRBV7-9 with TRBJ2-5; 10 nucleotides line up with TRBD2. J lost 7 bases, V lost 1 base, and 9 bases had no gene match. CDR3 length: 16 residues. CDR1 SEHNR and CDR2 FQNEAQ come from the germline V gene (reference sequence). The CDR3 sequence: CASSLGTSGPSGTQYF. CDR3 nucleotides: TGTGCCAGCAGCTTAGGGACTAGCGGTCCTTCAGGGACCCAGTACTTC.

In this sample, this clonotype turned up a few times. The chain links TRBV29-1 to TRBJ1-3, with 8 bases aligning to TRBD1. In germline, CDR1 is SQVTM, CDR2 ANQGSEA. The CDR3 consists of 19 residues. Unmatched junction bases numbered 18, after V lost 5 bases and J lost 0 bases. CDR3 protein: CSVTGTGMSPRSSGNTIYF. In nucleotides, the CDR3 is TGCAGCGTTACCGGGACAGGCATGTCCCCCCGAAGCTCTGGAAACACCATATATTTT.

The sample holds a few counts of this clonotype. V and J are TRBV15 and TRBJ1-5; TRBD1 might be the D (6 bases). The CDR3 runs to 16 residues. CDR1 LNHNV and CDR2 YYDKDF come from the germline V gene (reference sequence). The V and J ends lost 0 bases and 6 bases respectively, with 15 bases between them. The CDR3, as DNA: TGTGCCACCAGCAGAGATCAAAGTCGAGGGGGTCAGCCCCAGCATTTT. Translated: CATSRDQSRGGQPQHF. Full variable domain (outside the CDR3, taken from reference TRBV15 and TRBJ1-5): DAMVIQNPRYQVTQFGKPVTLSCSQTLNHNVMYWYQQKSSQAPKLLFHYYDKDFNNEADTPDNFQSRRPNTSFCFLDIRSPGLGDTAMYLCATSRDQSRGGQPQHFGDGTRLSIL.

This clonotype was seen at least ten times. This chain uses TRBV5-1 with TRBJ2-1, with no clear D. The length of the CDR3 is 14 residues. V was pared by 2 bases and J by 2 bases, with 8 bases between. The germline CDR1 and CDR2 sequences are SGHRS and YFSETQ. CDR3 nucleotide sequence: TGCGCCAGCAGCTTCAACCCGACCTACAATGAGCAGTTCTTC. This codes for CASSFNPTYNEQFF.

This clonotype was seen many times. The chain joins TRBV20-1 to TRBJ2-1, with 10 bases that match TRBD2. Germline V gives CDR1 DFQATT, CDR2 SNEGSKA (reference sequence). Trimming took 3 bases from V and 4 from J; bases not matched to a gene: 6. CDR3 size: 15 residues. The CDR3 loop reads CSASALAGTYNEQFF. Written as DNA, the CDR3 is TGCAGTGCTAGCGCACTAGCGGGGACTTACAATGAGCAGTTCTTC.

Written as DNA, the CDR3 is TGTGCCAGCAGTTTAGCAGGGGGCGACTATGGCTACACCTTC. Translation gives CASSLAGGDYGYTF. The chain uses TRBV12-3 or TRBV12-4 and TRBJ1-2; 7 nucleotides align to TRBD1. J gave up 3 bases and V 0 bases, and 1 base lay outside the gene matches. CDR3 length: 14 residues.

V is TRBV19 and J is TRBJ1-2, with 9 bases lining up with TRBD1. This CDR3 contains 16 residues. J lost 8 bases, V lost 5 bases, and 15 bases had no gene match. Per germline, CDR1 LNHDA and CDR2 SQIVND (reference sequence). CDR3 nucleotide sequence: TGTGCCAGTAGTCCTGAAATAACAGGGGGCGCGAGGGGCTACACCTTC. This gives the protein CASSPEITGGARGYTF.

This clonotype was counted many times. The chain combines TRBV30 with TRBJ2-1; possibly TRBD2 for D (5 bases). The germline V and J ends were trimmed by 2 bases and 7 bases, with 9 bases remaining between them. CDR1 is GTSNPN, CDR2 SVGIG, per germline (reference sequence). This CDR3 spans 12 amino acids. In DNA, the CDR3 is TGTGCCTGGAGTAGGACTCAAAATGAGCAGTTCTTC. It is translated as CAWSRTQNEQFF.

This clonotype was seen at least ten times. This chain connects TRBV27 to TRBJ2-3; D perhaps matches TRBD2 (6 bases). CDR3 length: 16 amino acids. The germline V gene has CDR1 MNHEY and CDR2 SMNVEV (reference sequence). Trimming cost V 2 bases and J 0 bases, with 12 bases left between them. The CDR3 DNA follows: TGTGCCAGCAGTTTACTAGCGCTGGGGAGCACAGATACGCAGTATTTT. This gives the protein CASSLLALGSTDTQYF.

This clonotype was counted many times. This sequence joins TRBV18 and TRBJ2-1; D remains unclear. V gave up 3 bases and J gave up 0 bases, with 12 bases separating them. Per the germline V gene, CDR1 is KGHSH and CDR2 is LQKENI. The length of the CDR3 is 16 residues. The CDR3 is CASSPPIPTSYNEQFF. The DNA for the CDR3 is TGTGCCAGCTCACCCCCAATACCCACCTCCTACAATGAGCAGTTCTTC. Combining the CDR3 with reference TRBV18 and TRBJ2-1 gives the whole variable domain NAGVMQNPRHLVRRRGQEARLRCSPMKGHSHVYWYRQLPEEGLKFMVYLQKENIIDESGMPKERFSAEFPKEGPSILRIQQVVRGDSAAYFCASSPPIPTSYNEQFFGPGTRLTVL.